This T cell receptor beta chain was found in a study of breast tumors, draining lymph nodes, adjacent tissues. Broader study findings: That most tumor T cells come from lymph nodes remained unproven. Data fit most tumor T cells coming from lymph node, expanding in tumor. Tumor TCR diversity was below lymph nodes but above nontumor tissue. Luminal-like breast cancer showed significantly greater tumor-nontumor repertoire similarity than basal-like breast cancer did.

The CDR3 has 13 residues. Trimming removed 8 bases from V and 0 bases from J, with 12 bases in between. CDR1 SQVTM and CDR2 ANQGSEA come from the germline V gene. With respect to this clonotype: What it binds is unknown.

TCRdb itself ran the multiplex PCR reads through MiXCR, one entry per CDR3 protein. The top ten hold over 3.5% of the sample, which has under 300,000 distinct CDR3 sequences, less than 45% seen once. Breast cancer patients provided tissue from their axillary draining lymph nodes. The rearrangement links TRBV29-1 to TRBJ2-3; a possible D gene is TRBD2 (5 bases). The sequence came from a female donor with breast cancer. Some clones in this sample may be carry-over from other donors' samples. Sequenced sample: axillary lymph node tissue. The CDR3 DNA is TGCAGCTTGTCTCTAGCTAGCACAGATACGCAGTATTTT. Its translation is CSLSLASTDTQYF.